What follows are 3 T cell receptor beta chains derived from one specimen sequenced in a study of blood T cells in healthy people across ages. A J-beta primer mix and a sample-barcoded 5' primer were used in a second PCR of roughly 6 to 11 cycles. MiXCR, applied by TCRdb to the 5' RACE reads, yields one record per CDR3 protein. This table holds roughly 1,700,000 distinct CDR3 sequences, about 30% found once. Sample: blood. The receptors stem from a young woman in good health.

The gene calls are TRBV4-3 and TRBJ2-5; 7 bases are shared with TRBD2. CDR3 length equals 16 residues. The V segment lost 0 bases and the J segment 0 bases; nucleotides outside the gene matches: 4. CDR1 and CDR2 (germline): LGHNA, YSLEER. The CDR3 DNA is TGCGCCAGCAGCCAAGATTTAGGGAGGGACCAAGAGACCCAGTACTTC. Encoded protein: CASSQDLGRDQETQYF.

The CDR3 spells CSARSLQGWAGDAYEQYF. Written as DNA, the CDR3 is TGCAGTGCTAGAAGCCTACAGGGTTGGGCTGGGGACGCCTACGAGCAGTACTTC. The chain joins TRBV20-1 to TRBJ2-7, with a possible D match to TRBD1 (6 bases). This CDR3 spans 18 amino acids. CDR1 is DFQATT, CDR2 SNEGSKA, per germline (reference sequence). V was shortened by 2 bases and J by 2 bases, with 25 bases between the two germline ends.

In regard to this clonotype: This may arise from a read error, as a much more abundant clone is one base away. The V and J genes are TRBV12-3 or TRBV12-4 and TRBJ2-3, with D possibly TRBD2 on 6 matching bases. The CDR3 consists of 14 residues. V was trimmed by 4 bases and J by 1 base, leaving 9 bases between them. The CDR3 sequence: CASSSASGTDTQYF. The CDR3 DNA sequence: TGTGCCAGCAGTTCGGCTAGCGGCACAGATACGCAGTATTTT.